The entry below describes one T cell receptor beta chain. These data are taken from a study of blood T cell repertoires in COVID-19. Study-wide context: The United States, Italy and Spain were the sources of the acute and convalescent COVID-19 samples. From T cells, B-cell-depleted T cells, or PBMCs came the material, which was cDNA or gDNA.

This CDR3 comprises 16 residues. V gave up 5 bases and J gave up 4 bases; unmatched junction bases: 9. In germline, CDR1 is ENHRY, CDR2 SYGVKD. Some clones are missing from TCRdb's copy, which holds only in-frame ones; the method was immunoSEQ multiplex PCR. The table has approximately 220,000 clones, about 91% seen once; the top ten hold just over 2.5%. Donors were grouped by their self-reported clinical history. This clonotype originated in a woman in her thirties with acute COVID-19. The chain joins TRBV10-3 to TRBJ2-3, with 10 positions matching TRBD2. Sequencing input: PBMCs or T cells enriched from blood (not recorded which). The CDR3, as DNA: TGTGCCATCAGTAATAGCGGGGGGATGGGGGCAGATACGCAGTATTTT. Protein product: CAISNSGGMGADTQYF.